The source of this T cell receptor (beta chain) is a study of T cell responses to AZD1222 COVID-19 vaccine. Produced via immunoSEQ multiplex PCR; TCRdb's table is partial and in-frame only. Among about 59,000 clones, 89% were seen once, and the ten largest hold over 5%. To note about this clone: The antigen remains unidentified.

Germline CDR1 reads LGHNA; CDR2 reads YSLEER. Trimming took off 0 bases at V and 5 bases at J, with 14 bases between the two ends. CDR3 length equals 15 residues. Whole-study results and caveats: Epitopes outside B.1.351 and B.1.1.7 mutated regions reportedly drew nearly half of spike TCRs. Baseline seropositivity occurred in only a handful of AZD1222 recipients. Repertoires were obtained only post-peak T cell response. Spike-specific TCR repertoires showed rising breadth and depth after two AZD1222 doses.

The clonotype originates from an adult who received the AZD1222 COVID-19 vaccine. The chain joins TRBV4-3 to TRBJ2-7; D gene ambiguous. The sample was peripheral blood, taken 28 days after the second AZD1222 dose. This chain's CDR3 is CASSQDLMGIDEQYF. CDR3 DNA: TGCGCCAGCAGCCAAGATTTGATGGGAATAGACGAGCAGTACTTC.